A single sample is the source of the 17 T cell receptor beta chains below, sequenced in a study of persistence of HIV-infected CD4 T cells. Cells were stimulated with CMV-infected fibroblast lysates at 8.5 to 10 ug/mL. Sorted nonresponding memory CD4+ T cells were CD40L-negative, CD69-negative, CD45RO-high. Their specific antigens are unknown. Sequencing used immunoSEQ version 4 in survey mode. Assay: immunoSEQ multiplex PCR; the TCRdb copy retains only in-frame clones and omits some. The data contain 46,000 or so clones, approximately 72% of them singletons. Specimen: CD4+ T cells sorted from PBMCs after roughly 18-hour stimulation, collected from a patient who received antiretroviral therapy. Source of these receptors: an adult man with HIV who was CMV-seropositive.

This clone is medium-sized. The V call is TRBV19, the J call TRBJ1-5; D not certain. In germline, CDR1 is LNHDA, CDR2 SQIVND (reference sequence). The CDR3 contains 14 residues. Trimming shortened V by 8 bases and J by 2 bases, and 13 bases separated the two germline ends. Here the CDR3 reads CASASHVGNQPQHF. CDR3 in DNA: TGTGCCAGTGCATCTCACGTGGGCAATCAGCCCCAGCATTTT.

This rearrangement joins TRBV5-6 to TRBJ1-1; 10 bases align to TRBD1. Per the germline V gene, CDR1 is SGHDT and CDR2 is YYEEEE. The junction had 7 bases not matched to a gene; V was cut back by 5 bases and J by 3 bases. The CDR3 runs to 15 residues. The CDR3 DNA reads TGTGCCAGCAGAGCGACAGGGGGCTCATACACTGAAGCTTTCTTT. Amino acids: CASRATGGSYTEAFF.

CDR3: CASSPGLAGGPSETQYF. The CDR3, as DNA: TGCGCCAGCAGCCCTGGACTAGCGGGGGGGCCGTCGGAGACCCAGTACTTC. The chain is built from TRBV4-1 and TRBJ2-5, with 15 bases matching TRBD2. CDR1 and CDR2 (germline): MGHRA, YSYEKL. V dropped 4 bases and J dropped 5; count of bases not matched to a gene: 8. The CDR3 loop spans 17 amino acids.

This chain joins TRBV27 and TRBJ1-5, with D unresolved. CDR1 and CDR2 from the germline V gene are MNHEY and SMNVEV (reference sequence). The CDR3 extends over 14 amino acids. V was clipped by 5 bases and J by 2 bases, with 10 bases between them. The CDR3 reads CASSLNGGNQPQHF. The CDR3, as DNA: TGTGCCAGCAGTCTTAACGGGGGCAATCAGCCCCAGCATTTT.

The chain links TRBV30 to TRBJ1-5; no firm D call. Per germline, CDR1 GTSNPN and CDR2 SVGIG (reference sequence). The CDR3 runs 12 residues. The ends were cut back, 7 bases at V and 4 bases at J, with 11 bases in the middle. CDR3 region: CAFRAANQPQHF. CDR3 in DNA: TGTGCCTTTCGGGCAGCTAATCAGCCCCAGCATTTT.

V usage is TRBV18 and J usage is TRBJ1-2, with D hard to call. Trimming removed 6 bases at V and 3 bases at J, with 14 bases between. Germline CDR1 KGHSH, CDR2 LQKENI. The length of the CDR3 is 14 residues. The CDR3 DNA reads TGTGCCAGCTCGCCGAAGCAGGAGTACTATGGCTACACCTTC. This codes for CASSPKQEYYGYTF.

The chain couples TRBV4-2 to TRBJ1-2; 7 positions match TRBD1. Trimming cost V 4 bases and J 8 bases; bases outside gene matches: 7. The length of the CDR3 is 13 residues. Germline lookup yields CDR1 LGHNA and CDR2 YNFKEQ. This CDR3 is CASSPTGEGGYTF. The CDR3 region has the DNA TGTGCCAGCAGCCCTACAGGGGAGGGAGGCTACACCTTC.

The rearrangement links TRBV5-1 to TRBJ1-6; 7 bases agree with TRBD1. Germline CDR1 is SGHRS and CDR2 is YFSETQ. This CDR3 contains 17 residues. Trimming at V came to 1 base and at J to 0 bases, leaving 4 bases not matched to a gene. DNA of the CDR3: TGCGCCAGCAGCTTGTTTTGGGACAGCTCCTATAATTCACCCCTCCACTTT. It specifies CASSLFWDSSYNSPLHF.

This chain connects TRBV4-1 to TRBJ2-1; no clear D gene. CDR1 MGHRA and CDR2 YSYEKL come from the germline V gene. The V end lost 1 base, the J end lost 1 base, and 11 bases lay between the germline ends. The CDR3 has 16 amino acids. In DNA, the CDR3 is TGCGCCAGCAGCCAAGTGGACGTCGTTTCCTACAATGAGCAGTTCTTC. It yields the protein CASSQVDVVSYNEQFF.

V usage is TRBV7-9 and J usage is TRBJ1-1; TRBD1 aligns across 12 bases. Germline V lookup: CDR1 SEHNR, CDR2 FQNEAQ (reference sequence). Trimming cost V 3 bases and J 1 base; bases outside gene matches: 6. The CDR3 is 17 residues long. For the CDR3, the DNA is TGTGCCAGCAGCTTCCCCCCGGGACAGGGGGCGAACACTGAAGCTTTCTTT. Translated, it gives CASSFPPGQGANTEAFF.

For the CDR3, the DNA is TGTGCCAGCTCCGTGACAGTGGGTAGGGGTTACGAGCAGTACTTC. Residues: CASSVTVGRGYEQYF. V usage is TRBV5-4 and J usage is TRBJ2-7, with D perhaps TRBD1 (5 bases). The CDR3 loop spans 15 amino acids. V was pared by 7 bases and J by 4 bases, with 21 bases between. CDR1 is SGHNT and CDR2 is YYREEE in the germline V gene (reference sequence).

This clone was detected only a few times. V gene TRBV10-3 combines with J gene TRBJ2-2; D is perhaps TRBD1 (9 bases). Germline V gives CDR1 ENHRY, CDR2 SYGVKD. The V gene lost 6 bases and the J gene lost 2 bases, with 16 bases spanning the gap. The CDR3 totals 16 residues. The CDR3 region has the DNA TGTGCCATCAGATTAGCGGGACAGGGCAACACCGGGGAGCTGTTTTTT. Encoded protein: CAIRLAGQGNTGELFF.

This rearrangement joins TRBV6-5 to TRBJ1-1; D is uncertain. The CDR3 covers 16 residues. V was clipped by 2 bases and J by 2 bases, with 15 bases between them. CDR1 MNHEY and CDR2 SVGAGI come from the germline V gene. CDR3 region: CASSYSGSWGNTEAFF. CDR3 nucleotides: TGTGCCAGCAGTTACAGTGGCTCTTGGGGTAACACTGAAGCTTTCTTT.

This clone was detected once. The chain recombines TRBV12-3 or TRBV12-4 with TRBJ2-7, with D maybe TRBD1 (5 bases). Trimming stripped 6 bases from V and 4 bases from J, with 7 bases between. The CDR3 contains 11 residues. The chain's CDR3 is CASSPGYEQYF. As DNA, the CDR3 is TGTGCCAGCAGCCCAGGGTACGAGCAGTACTTC.

This clone was seen a few times. The chain's CDR3 is CASSEVRGPQHF. The CDR3 DNA is TGTGCCAGCAGTGAAGTCCGGGGGCCCCAGCATTTT. V usage is TRBV6-1 and J usage is TRBJ1-5; D ambiguous. Germline V CDR1 and CDR2: MNHNS, SASEGT. Trimming cost V 1 base and J 9 bases, with 7 bases left between them. CDR3 length equals 12 residues.

The chain carries TRBV7-9 and TRBJ1-6; 9 bases align to TRBD1. The V and J ends lost 2 bases and 9 bases, in that order; junction bases with no gene match: 2. Germline CDR1 SEHNR, CDR2 FQNEAQ (reference sequence). The CDR3 runs to 14 residues. CDR3 DNA sequence: TGTGCCAGCAGCTTAAGGGACAGGGCTTCACCCCTCCACTTT. Translating it yields CASSLRDRASPLHF.

The V gene is TRBV6-6, the J gene TRBJ1-2; TRBD1 aligns across 8 bases. Germline CDR1 is MNHNY and CDR2 is SVGAGI (reference sequence). V lost 5 bases, J lost 13 bases, and 18 bases stayed unmatched. The CDR3 has 15 residues. CDR3 coding DNA: TGTGCCAGCAGTACGCCCTGGACAGGGCGCTTTGTCTCCACCTTC. The encoded protein is CASSTPWTGRFVSTF.